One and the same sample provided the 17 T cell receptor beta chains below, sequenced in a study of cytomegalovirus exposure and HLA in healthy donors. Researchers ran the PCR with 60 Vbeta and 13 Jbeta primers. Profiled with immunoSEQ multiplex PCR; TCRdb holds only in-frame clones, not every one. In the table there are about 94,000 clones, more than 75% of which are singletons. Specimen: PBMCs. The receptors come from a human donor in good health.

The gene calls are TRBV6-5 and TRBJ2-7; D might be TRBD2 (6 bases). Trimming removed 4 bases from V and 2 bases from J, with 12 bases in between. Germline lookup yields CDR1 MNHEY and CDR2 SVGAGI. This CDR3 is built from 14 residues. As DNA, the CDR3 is TGTGCCAGCAGTTCCTACGGGAGCCCCTACGAGCAGTACTTC. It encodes CASSSYGSPYEQYF.

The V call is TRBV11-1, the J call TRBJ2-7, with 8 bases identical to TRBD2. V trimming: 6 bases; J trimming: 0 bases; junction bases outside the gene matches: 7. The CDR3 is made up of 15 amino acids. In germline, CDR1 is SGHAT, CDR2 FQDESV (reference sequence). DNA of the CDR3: TGTGCCAGCAGACCCTTAGCGGGAACCTCCTACGAGCAGTACTTC. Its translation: CASRPLAGTSYEQYF.

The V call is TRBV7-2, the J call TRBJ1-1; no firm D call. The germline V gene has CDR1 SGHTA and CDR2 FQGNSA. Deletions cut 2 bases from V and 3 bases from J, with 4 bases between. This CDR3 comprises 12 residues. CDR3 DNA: TGTGCCAGCAGCTTATCCGACACTGAAGCTTTCTTT. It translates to CASSLSDTEAFF.

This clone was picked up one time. The CDR3, as DNA: TGTGCCAGCAGTCCCGGACACCTTCAAGAGACCCAGTACTTC. Translating gives CASSPGHLQETQYF. This sequence joins TRBV6-5 and TRBJ2-5; the D gene is possibly TRBD1 (5 bases). V was pared by 5 bases and J by 2 bases, with 12 bases between. The CDR3 consists of 14 residues. The germline V gene has CDR1 MNHEY and CDR2 SVGAGI.

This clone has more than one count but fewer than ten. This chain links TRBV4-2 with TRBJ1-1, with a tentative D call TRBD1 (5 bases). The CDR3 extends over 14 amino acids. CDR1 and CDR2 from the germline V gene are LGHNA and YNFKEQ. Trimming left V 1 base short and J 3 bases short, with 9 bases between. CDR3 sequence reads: CASSQAGRHTEAFF. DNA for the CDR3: TGTGCCAGCAGCCAAGCAGGGAGGCACACTGAAGCTTTCTTT.

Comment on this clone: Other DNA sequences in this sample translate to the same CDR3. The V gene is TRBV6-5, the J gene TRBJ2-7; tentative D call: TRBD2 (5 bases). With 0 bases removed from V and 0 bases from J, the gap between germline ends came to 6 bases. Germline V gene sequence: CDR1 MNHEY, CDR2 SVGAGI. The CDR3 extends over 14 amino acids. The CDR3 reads CASSYSRDSYEQYF. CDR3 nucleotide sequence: TGTGCCAGCAGTTACTCGAGGGACTCCTACGAGCAGTACTTC.

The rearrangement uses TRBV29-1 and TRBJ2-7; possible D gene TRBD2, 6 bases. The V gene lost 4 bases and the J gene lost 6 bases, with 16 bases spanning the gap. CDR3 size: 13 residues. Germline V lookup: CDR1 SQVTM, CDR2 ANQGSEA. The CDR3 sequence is CSVGGWGVGEQYF. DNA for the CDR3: TGCAGCGTTGGAGGGTGGGGGGTCGGCGAGCAGTACTTC.

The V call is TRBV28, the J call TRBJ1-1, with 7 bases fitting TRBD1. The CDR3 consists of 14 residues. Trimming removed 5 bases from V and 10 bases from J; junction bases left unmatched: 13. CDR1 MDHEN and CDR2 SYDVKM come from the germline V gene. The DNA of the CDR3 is TGTGCCAGCAGTCCCCCGACAGGGTTTTTTGGAGCTTTCTTT. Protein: CASSPPTGFFGAFF.

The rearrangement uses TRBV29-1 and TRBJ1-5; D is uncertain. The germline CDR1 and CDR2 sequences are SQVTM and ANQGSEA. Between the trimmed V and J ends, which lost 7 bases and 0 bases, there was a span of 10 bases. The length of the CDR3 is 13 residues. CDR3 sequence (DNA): TGCAGCGCCCCCCCAGATAGCAATCAGCCCCAGCATTTT. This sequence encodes CSAPPDSNQPQHF.

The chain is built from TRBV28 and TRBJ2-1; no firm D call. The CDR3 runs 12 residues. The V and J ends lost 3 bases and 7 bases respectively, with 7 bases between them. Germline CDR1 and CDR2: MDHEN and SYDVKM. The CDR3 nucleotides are TGTGCCAGCAGTTTTAGGCGGAATGAGCAGTTCTTC. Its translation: CASSFRRNEQFF.

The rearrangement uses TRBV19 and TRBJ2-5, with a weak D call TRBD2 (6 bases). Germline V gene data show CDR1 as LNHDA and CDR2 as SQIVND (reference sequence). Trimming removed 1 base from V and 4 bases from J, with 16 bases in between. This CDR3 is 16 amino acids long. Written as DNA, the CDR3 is TGTGCCAGTAGTATAGGCCCTGGAGGGGCGGCAGAGACCCAGTACTTC. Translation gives CASSIGPGGAAETQYF.

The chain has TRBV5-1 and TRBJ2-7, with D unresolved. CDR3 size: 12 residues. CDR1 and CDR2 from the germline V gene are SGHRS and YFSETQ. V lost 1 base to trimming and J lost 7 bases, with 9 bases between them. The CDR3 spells CASSLTEFEQYF. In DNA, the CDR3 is TGCGCCAGCAGCTTGACAGAGTTTGAGCAGTACTTC.

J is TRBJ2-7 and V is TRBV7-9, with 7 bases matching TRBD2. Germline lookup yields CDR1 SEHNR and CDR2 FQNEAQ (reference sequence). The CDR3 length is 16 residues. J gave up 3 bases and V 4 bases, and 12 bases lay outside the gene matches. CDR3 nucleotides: TGTGCCAGCAGCTCCTGGACATTCGGGGGGAACTACGAGCAGTACTTC. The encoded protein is CASSSWTFGGNYEQYF.

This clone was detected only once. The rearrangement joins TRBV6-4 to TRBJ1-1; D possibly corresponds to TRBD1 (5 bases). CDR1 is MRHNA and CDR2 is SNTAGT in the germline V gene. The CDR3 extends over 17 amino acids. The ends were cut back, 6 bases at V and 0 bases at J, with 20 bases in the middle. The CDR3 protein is CASRSARGRGMNTEAFF. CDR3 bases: TGTGCCAGCAGATCCGCCCGAGGGAGGGGCATGAACACTGAAGCTTTCTTT.

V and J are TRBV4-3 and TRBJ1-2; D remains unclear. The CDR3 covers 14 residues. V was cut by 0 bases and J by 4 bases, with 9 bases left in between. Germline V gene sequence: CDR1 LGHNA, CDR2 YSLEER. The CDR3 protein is CASSQEPEVYGYTF. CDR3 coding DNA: TGCGCCAGCAGCCAAGAACCAGAAGTCTATGGCTACACCTTC.

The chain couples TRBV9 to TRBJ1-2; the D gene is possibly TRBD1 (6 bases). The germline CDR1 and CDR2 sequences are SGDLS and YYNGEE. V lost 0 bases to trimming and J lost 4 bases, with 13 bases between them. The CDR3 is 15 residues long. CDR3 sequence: CASSVDPDRGYGYTF. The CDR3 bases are TGTGCCAGCAGCGTAGATCCGGACAGAGGCTATGGCTACACCTTC.

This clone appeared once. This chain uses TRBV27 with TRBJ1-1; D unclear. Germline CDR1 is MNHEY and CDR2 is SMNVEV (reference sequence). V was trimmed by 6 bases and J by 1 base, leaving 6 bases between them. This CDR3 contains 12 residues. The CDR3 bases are TGTGCCAGCAGACGAGGGAACACTGAAGCTTTCTTT. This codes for CASRRGNTEAFF.